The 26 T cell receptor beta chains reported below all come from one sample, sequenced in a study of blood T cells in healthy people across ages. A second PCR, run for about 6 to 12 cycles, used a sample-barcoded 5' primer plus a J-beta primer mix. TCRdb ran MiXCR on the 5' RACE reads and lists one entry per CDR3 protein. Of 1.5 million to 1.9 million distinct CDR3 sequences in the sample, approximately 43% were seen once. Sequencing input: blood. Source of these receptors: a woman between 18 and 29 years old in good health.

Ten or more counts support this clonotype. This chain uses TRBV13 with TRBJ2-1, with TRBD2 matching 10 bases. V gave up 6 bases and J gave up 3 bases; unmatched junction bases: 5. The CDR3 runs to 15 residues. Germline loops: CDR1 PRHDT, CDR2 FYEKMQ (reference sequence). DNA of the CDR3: TGTGCCAGCAGTCATAGCGGGGGGAACTACAATGAGCAGTTCTTC. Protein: CASSHSGGNYNEQFF.

The CDR3 region has the DNA TGCGCCAGCAGCCAAAGCAGGGGGCTGGTTAGCCATGGCTACACCTTC. It is translated as CASSQSRGLVSHGYTF. V and J are TRBV4-3 and TRBJ1-2; 8 nucleotides match TRBD1. The CDR3 consists of 16 residues. The germline CDR1 and CDR2 sequences are LGHNA and YSLEER. Trimming at V came to 2 bases and at J to 6 bases, leaving 11 bases not matched to a gene.

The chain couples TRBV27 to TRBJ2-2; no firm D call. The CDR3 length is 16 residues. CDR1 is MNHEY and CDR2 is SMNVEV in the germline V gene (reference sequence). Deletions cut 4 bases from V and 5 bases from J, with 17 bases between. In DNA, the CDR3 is TGTGCCAGCAGTTATAACAGAGCTCCTGGGACCGGGGAGCTGTTTTTT. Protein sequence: CASSYNRAPGTGELFF.

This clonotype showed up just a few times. The CDR3: CSVDLGRGQPQHF. The CDR3 nucleotides are TGCAGCGTTGATCTGGGACGGGGTCAGCCCCAGCATTTT. This chain connects TRBV29-1 to TRBJ1-5, with D possibly being TRBD1 (5 bases). This CDR3 is 13 amino acids long. The V end was cut by 3 bases, the J end by 6 bases, with 12 bases between. Germline V gives CDR1 SQVTM, CDR2 ANQGSEA.

The CDR3 is CASSRSDRSGYTF. In DNA form, the CDR3 reads TGCGCCAGCAGCCGATCAGACAGGAGCGGCTACACCTTC. This rearrangement joins TRBV5-1 to TRBJ1-2; weak D call: TRBD1 (6 bases). Trimming cost V 4 bases and J 8 bases, with 15 bases left between them. CDR1 SGHRS and CDR2 YFSETQ come from the germline V gene. The CDR3 has 13 amino acids. The full variable domain, completed using reference TRBV5-1 and TRBJ1-2, is KAGVTQTPRYLIKTRGQQVTLSCSPISGHRSVSWYQQTPGQGLQFLFEYFSETQRNKGNFPGRFSGRQFSNSRSEMNVSTLELGDSALYLCASSRSDRSGYTFGSGTRLTVV.

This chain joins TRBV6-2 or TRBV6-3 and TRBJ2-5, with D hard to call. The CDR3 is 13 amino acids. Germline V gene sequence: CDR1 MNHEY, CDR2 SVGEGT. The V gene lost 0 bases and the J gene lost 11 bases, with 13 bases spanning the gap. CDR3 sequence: CASSYSTPNEQYF. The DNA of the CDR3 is TGTGCCAGCAGTTACTCGACCCCGAATGAGCAGTACTTC.

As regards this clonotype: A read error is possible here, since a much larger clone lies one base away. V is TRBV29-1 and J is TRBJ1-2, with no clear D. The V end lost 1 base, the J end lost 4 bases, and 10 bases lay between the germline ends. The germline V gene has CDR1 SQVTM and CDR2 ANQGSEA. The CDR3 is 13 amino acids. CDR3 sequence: CSVEVETLYGYTF. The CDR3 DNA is TGCAGCGTTGAAGTGGAAACCCTCTATGGCTACACCTTC.

The CDR3 is CASSRLQGAGYGYTF. In DNA, the CDR3 is TGTGCCAGCAGCCGATTGCAGGGGGCCGGCTATGGCTACACCTTC. This chain joins TRBV11-2 and TRBJ1-2; 8 nucleotides line up with TRBD1. This CDR3 region has 15 residues. V trimming: 5 bases; J trimming: 4 bases; junction bases outside the gene matches: 9. Germline V gene sequence: CDR1 SGHAT, CDR2 FQNNGV.

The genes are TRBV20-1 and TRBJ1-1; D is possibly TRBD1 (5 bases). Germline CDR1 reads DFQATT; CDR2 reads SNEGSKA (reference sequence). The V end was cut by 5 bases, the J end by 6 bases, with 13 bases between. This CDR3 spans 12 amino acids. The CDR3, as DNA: TGCAGTGCTCCCGAGCGGGGCGCTGAAGCTTTCTTT. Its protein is CSAPERGAEAFF.

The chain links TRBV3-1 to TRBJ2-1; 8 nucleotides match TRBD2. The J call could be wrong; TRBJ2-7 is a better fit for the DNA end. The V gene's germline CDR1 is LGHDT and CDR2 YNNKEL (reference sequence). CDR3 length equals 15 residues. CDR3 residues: CASSFGGDSYNEQYF. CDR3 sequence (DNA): TGTGCCAGCAGCTTCGGGGGGGACTCCTACAATGAGCAGTACTTC.

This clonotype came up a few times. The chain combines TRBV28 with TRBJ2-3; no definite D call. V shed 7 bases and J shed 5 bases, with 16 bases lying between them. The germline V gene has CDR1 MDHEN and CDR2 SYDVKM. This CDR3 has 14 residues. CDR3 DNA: TGTGCCAGCACCACCTCTAATTCACAAGATACGCAGTATTTT. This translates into CASTTSNSQDTQYF.

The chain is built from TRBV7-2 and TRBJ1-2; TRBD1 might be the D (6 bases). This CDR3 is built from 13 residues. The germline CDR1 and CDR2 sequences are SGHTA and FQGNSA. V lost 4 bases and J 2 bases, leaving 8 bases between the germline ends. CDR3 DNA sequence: TGTGCCAGCAGCTGTCAGGGGAACTATGGCTACACCTTC. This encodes CASSCQGNYGYTF.

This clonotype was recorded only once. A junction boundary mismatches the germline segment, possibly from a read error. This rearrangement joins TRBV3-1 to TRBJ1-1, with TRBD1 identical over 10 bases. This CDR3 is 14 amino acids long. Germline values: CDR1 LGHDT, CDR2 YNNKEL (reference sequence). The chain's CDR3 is CASGQHPGQGRAFF. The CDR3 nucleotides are TGTGCCAGCGGCCAACACCCGGGACAGGGGCGAGCTTTCTTT.

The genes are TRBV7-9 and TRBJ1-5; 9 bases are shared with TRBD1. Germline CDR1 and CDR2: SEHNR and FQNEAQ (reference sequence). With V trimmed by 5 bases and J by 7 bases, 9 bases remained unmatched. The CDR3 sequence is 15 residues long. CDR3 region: CASSPTGTGKQPQHF. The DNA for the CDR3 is TGTGCCAGCAGCCCCACCGGGACAGGGAAACAGCCCCAGCATTTT.

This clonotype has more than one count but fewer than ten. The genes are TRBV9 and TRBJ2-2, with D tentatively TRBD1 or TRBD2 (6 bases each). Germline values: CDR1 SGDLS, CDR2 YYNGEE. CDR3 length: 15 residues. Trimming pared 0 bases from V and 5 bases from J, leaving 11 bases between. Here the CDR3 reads CASSVVGGQTGELFF. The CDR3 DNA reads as TGTGCCAGCAGCGTAGTTGGGGGGCAAACCGGGGAGCTGTTTTTT.

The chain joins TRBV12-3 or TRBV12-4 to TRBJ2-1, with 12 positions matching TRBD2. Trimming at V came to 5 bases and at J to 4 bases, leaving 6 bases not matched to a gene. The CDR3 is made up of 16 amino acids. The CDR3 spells CASSPLGLAGYNEQFF. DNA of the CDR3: TGTGCCAGCAGTCCCCTCGGACTAGCGGGGTACAATGAGCAGTTCTTC.

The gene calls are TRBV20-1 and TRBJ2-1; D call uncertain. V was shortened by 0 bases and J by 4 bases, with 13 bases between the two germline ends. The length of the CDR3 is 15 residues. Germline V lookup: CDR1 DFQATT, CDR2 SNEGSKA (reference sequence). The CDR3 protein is CSARDSGTIYNEQFF. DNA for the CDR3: TGCAGTGCTAGAGATTCCGGCACAATTTACAATGAGCAGTTCTTC.

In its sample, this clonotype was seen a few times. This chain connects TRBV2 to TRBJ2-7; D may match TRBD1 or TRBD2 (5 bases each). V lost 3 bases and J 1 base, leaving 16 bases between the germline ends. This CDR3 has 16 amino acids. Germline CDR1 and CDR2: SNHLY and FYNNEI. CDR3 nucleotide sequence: TGTGCCAGCAGTGAGGTTCCGGGACGCAGTTCCTACGAGCAGTACTTC. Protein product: CASSEVPGRSSYEQYF. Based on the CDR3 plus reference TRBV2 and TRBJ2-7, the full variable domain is EPEVTQTPSHQVTQMGQEVILRCVPISNHLYFYWYRQILGQKVEFLVSFYNNEISEKSEIFDDQFSVERPDGSNFTLKIRSTKLEDSAMYFCASSEVPGRSSYEQYFGPGTRLTVT.

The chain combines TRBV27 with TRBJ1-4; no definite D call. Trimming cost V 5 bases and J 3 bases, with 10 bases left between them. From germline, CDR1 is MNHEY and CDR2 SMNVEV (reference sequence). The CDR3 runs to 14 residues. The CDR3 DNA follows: TGTGCCAGCAGTCCCCTAGGATCTAATGAAAAACTGTTTTTT. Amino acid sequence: CASSPLGSNEKLFF.

Here the CDR3 reads CASSLAGSYGNIQYF. For the CDR3, the DNA is TGTGCCAGCAGCTTGGCGGGATCCTACGGAAACATTCAGTACTTC. This chain joins TRBV7-9 and TRBJ2-4, with D possibly TRBD2 on 6 matching bases. CDR1 and CDR2 (germline): SEHNR, FQNEAQ (reference sequence). Trimming shortened V by 3 bases and J by 6 bases, and 15 bases separated the two germline ends. CDR3 length: 15 residues.

The CDR3 region has the DNA TGTGCCAGCATCGGTGGGGTCTACGAGCAGTACTTC. Its protein is CASIGGVYEQYF. The rearrangement uses TRBV5-5 and TRBJ2-7; D is ambiguous. Germline V gene sequence: CDR1 SGHKS, CDR2 YYEKEE (reference sequence). This CDR3 region has 12 residues. V was clipped by 6 bases and J by 3 bases, with 10 bases between them. The full variable domain, its missing parts supplied by reference TRBV5-5 and TRBJ2-7, is DAGVTQSPTHLIKTRGQQVTLRCSPISGHKSVSWYQQVLGQGPQFIFQYYEKEERGRGNFPDRFSARQFPNYSSELNVNALLLGDSALYLCASIGGVYEQYFGPGTRLTVT.

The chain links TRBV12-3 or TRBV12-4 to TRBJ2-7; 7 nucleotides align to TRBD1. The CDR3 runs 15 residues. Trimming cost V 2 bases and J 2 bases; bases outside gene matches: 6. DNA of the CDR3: TGTGCCAGCAGTTTAAGAACAGGGGACCCCTACGAGCAGTACTTC. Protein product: CASSLRTGDPYEQYF.

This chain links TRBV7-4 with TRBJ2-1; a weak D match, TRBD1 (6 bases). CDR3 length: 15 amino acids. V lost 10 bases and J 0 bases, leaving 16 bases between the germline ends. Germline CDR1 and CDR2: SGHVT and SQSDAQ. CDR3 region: CATQWGPSSYNEQFF. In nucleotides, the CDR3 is TGTGCCACCCAGTGGGGGCCCAGCTCCTACAATGAGCAGTTCTTC.

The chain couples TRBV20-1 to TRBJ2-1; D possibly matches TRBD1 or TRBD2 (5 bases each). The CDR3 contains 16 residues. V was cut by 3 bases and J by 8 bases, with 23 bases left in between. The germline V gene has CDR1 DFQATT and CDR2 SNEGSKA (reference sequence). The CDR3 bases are TGCAGTGCTAGGCCTCTCGGGACCAACAATCTGGATGAGCAGTTCTTC. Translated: CSARPLGTNNLDEQFF.

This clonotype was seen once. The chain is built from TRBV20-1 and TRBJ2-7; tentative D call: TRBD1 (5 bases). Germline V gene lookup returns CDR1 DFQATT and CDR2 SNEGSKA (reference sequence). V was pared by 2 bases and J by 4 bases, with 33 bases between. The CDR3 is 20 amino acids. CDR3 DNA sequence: TGCAGTGCTAGAAAGCGCTCTCCACATTTCCATACCCTAAGGGGATACGAGCAGTACTTC. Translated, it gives CSARKRSPHFHTLRGYEQYF.

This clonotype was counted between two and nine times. For the CDR3, the DNA is TGTGCCAGCAGCTTAGGAACGGAAAACATTCAGTACTTC. As protein: CASSLGTENIQYF. The V and J genes are TRBV7-6 and TRBJ2-4; no clear D gene. Germline CDR1 is SGHVS and CDR2 is FNYEAQ. CDR3 length equals 13 residues. V lost 1 base and J 5 bases, leaving 6 bases between the germline ends.